Listed below are T cell receptor beta chains from one sample, sequenced in a study of T cells in Graves' hyperthyroidism and ophthalmopathy. A single record per CDR3 protein comes from TCRdb applying MiXCR to the multiplex PCR reads. The table shows hundreds of thousands of distinct CDR3 sequences, with about 19% occurring only once. The source material was blood. The receptors shown here come from a woman aged 45-65 years with Graves' hyperthyroidism that later progressed to Graves' ophthalmopathy. Both conserved end residues are part of each CDR3. D genes are given only for firm matches. Part of the rows lack a size; the others show once, few, many or a class for expanded clones.

CDR3 length	J gene	V gene	clone size	D gene	CDR3 DNA	CDR3 protein
16	TRBJ1-6	TRBV12-3/TRBV12-4	many	NA	TGTGCCAGCAGTCCCGGGGGGGCGAGAATTAATTCACCCCTCCACTTT	CASSPGGARINSPLHF
15	TRBJ2-3	TRBV5-1	few	NA	TGCGCCAGCAGCCCCCAAGGGGGGCGTCCAGATACGCAGTATTTT	CASSPQGGRPDTQYF
16	TRBJ2-1	TRBV13	many	NA	TGTGCCAGCAGCTTAGTCGAGGCTAGCTCCTACAATGAGCAGTTCTTC	CASSLVEASSYNEQFF
19	TRBJ2-2	TRBV12-3/TRBV12-4	NA	TRBD2	TGTGCCAGCAGTTTTTTATGGGTTAGCGGGGGTTCGAACACCGGGGAGCTGTTTTTT	CASSFLWVSGGSNTGELFF
17	TRBJ2-3	TRBV5-6	many	TRBD1	TGTGCCAGCAGCTACAAAGGAACAGGGGGAAGCACAGATACGCAGTATTTT	CASSYKGTGGSTDTQYF
16	TRBJ1-2	TRBV18	many	NA	TGTGCCAGCTCACCACGTACGGGGTCCCTCAACTATGGCTACACCTTC	CASSPRTGSLNYGYTF
14	TRBJ2-5	TRBV19	many	NA	TGTGCCAGTAGTATACAGGGCGACCAAGAGACCCAGTACTTC	CASSIQGDQETQYF
13	TRBJ1-2	TRBV6-5	NA	NA	TGTGCCAGCAGTTCACTCACGAAGCATGGCTACACCTTC	CASSSLTKHGYTF
12	TRBJ1-1	TRBV18	NA	NA	TGTGCCAGCTCACCACTGGGCCCTGAAGCTTTCTTT	CASSPLGPEAFF
13	TRBJ2-1	TRBV2	NA	NA	TGTGCCAACCGGGCAGGCTCGGGGAATGAGCAGTTCTTC	CANRAGSGNEQFF
15	TRBJ2-1	TRBV7-9	NA	TRBD2	TGTGCCAGCAGCTTAGCGGTTAGCGGGGGAAATGAGCAGTTCTTC	CASSLAVSGGNEQFF
14	TRBJ1-5	TRBV29-1	few	NA	TGCAGCGTTGAGGTCCATCGGAGCAATCAGCCCCAGCATTTT	CSVEVHRSNQPQHF
12	TRBJ1-5	TRBV5-1	many	NA	TGCGCCAGCAGTGACGGAAATCAGCCCCAGCATTTT	CASSDGNQPQHF
14	TRBJ1-4	TRBV19	NA	NA	TGTGCCAGTAGTATTCGCAGGGCTGAGGAAAAACTGTTTTTT	CASSIRRAEEKLFF
12	TRBJ2-2	TRBV2	NA	NA	TGTGCCGGCAGGATCAGCACCGGGGAGCTGTTTTTT	CAGRISTGELFF
15	TRBJ1-5	TRBV4-1	few	NA	TGCGCCAGCAGCTATAGGACAGATAGCAATCAGCCCCAGCATTTT	CASSYRTDSNQPQHF
13	TRBJ1-1	TRBV6-2/TRBV6-3	many	NA	TGTGCCAGCCACAGGGTTGAGAACACTGAAGCTTTCTTT	CASHRVENTEAFF
14	TRBJ2-5	TRBV29-1	few	TRBD2	TGCAGCGTTGAGGTAGCGGGGGGTAGAGAGACCCAGTACTTC	CSVEVAGGRETQYF
15	TRBJ2-1	TRBV24-1	NA	TRBD1	TGTGCCACCAGTGAAATCGGGACAGGGGTAAATGAGCAGTTCTTC	CATSEIGTGVNEQFF
17	TRBJ2-2	TRBV7-2	NA	TRBD1	TGTGCCAGCAGTCTTAACAGGGGGCGCATAAGGACCGGGGAGCTGTTTTTT	CASSLNRGRIRTGELFF
13	TRBJ1-2	TRBV2	many	NA	TGTGCCAGCAGTGAAAGGTCAGACTATGGCTACACCTTC	CASSERSDYGYTF
15	TRBJ2-3	TRBV2	many	TRBD2	TGTGCCAGCAGCCTGCAGAGAGCGGGGACAGATACGCAGTATTTT	CASSLQRAGTDTQYF
14	TRBJ2-7	TRBV25-1	once	TRBD1	TGTGCCAGCAAGGGACAGGGGGACTCCTACGAGCAGTACTTC	CASKGQGDSYEQYF
14	TRBJ1-2	TRBV5-1	many	NA	TGCGCCAGCAGCAGGACCTCTCAGGAAGGCGGCTACACCTTC	CASSRTSQEGGYTF
16	TRBJ2-7	TRBV5-1	many	NA	TGCGCCAGCAGCTTGGTTCCGTTGGACCTTCGGTACGAGCAGTACTTC	CASSLVPLDLRYEQYF
15	TRBJ2-3	TRBV5-5	NA	NA	TGTGCCAGCAGCCCGGTTGGCCACAGCACAGATACGCAGTATTTT	CASSPVGHSTDTQYF
12	TRBJ1-2	TRBV6-2/TRBV6-3	NA	NA	TGTGCCAGCAGTGAGTCGAATTTTGGCTACACCTTC	CASSESNFGYTF
15	TRBJ2-3	TRBV3-1	many	NA	TGTGCCAGCAGCCAAACAGGGACTACCACAGATACGCAGTATTTT	CASSQTGTTTDTQYF
15	TRBJ2-5	TRBV5-1	few	NA	TGCGCCAGCAGCCCGGACATAACTAGTCAAGAGACCCAGTACTTC	CASSPDITSQETQYF
15	TRBJ2-6	TRBV29-1	few	NA	TGCAGCGTTGAGGCGGGGGCACCTGGGGCCAACGTCCTGACTTTC	CSVEAGAPGANVLTF
15	TRBJ1-4	TRBV7-9	NA	TRBD1	TGTGCCAGCAGCTATCGACAGGGGGCTAATGAAACACTGTTTTTT	CASSYRQGANETLFF
12	TRBJ2-5	TRBV2	many	TRBD2	TGTGCCAGCGAGCGGGGTAGAGAGACCCAGTACTTC	CASERGRETQYF
15	TRBJ1-1	TRBV7-2	NA	NA	TGTGCCAGCAGCCCCCCGGATATCGTGAACACTGAAGCTTTCTTT	CASSPPDIVNTEAFF
13	TRBJ2-5	TRBV20-1	once	NA	TGCAGTGCTAGTTGGGGGGCGGAAGAGACCCAGTACTTC	CSASWGAEETQYF
15	TRBJ2-5	TRBV4-1	once	TRBD2	TGCGCCAGCAGCCAAGCTTACGGGGGGGCGGAGACCCAGTACTTC	CASSQAYGGAETQYF
15	TRBJ1-3	TRBV7-2	many	NA	TGTGCCAGCAGCTTAGACGGGGCCTCTGGAAACACCATATATTTT	CASSLDGASGNTIYF
12	TRBJ1-1	TRBV5-1	many	NA	TGCGCCAGCAGAGAGGACTACACTGAAGCTTTCTTT	CASREDYTEAFF
14	TRBJ1-6	TRBV27	NA	NA	TGTGCCAGCAGTAACTGGCTGTCTGGATCACCCCTCCACTTT	CASSNWLSGSPLHF
18	TRBJ1-2	TRBV27	NA	NA	TGTGCCAGCAGCCATGAGACGGCGTGGGGTAACAGTCTGAATGGCTACACCTTC	CASSHETAWGNSLNGYTF
11	TRBJ2-1	TRBV11-2	many	NA	TGTGCCAGCAGCTTTCTCAGTGAGCAGTTCTTC	CASSFLSEQFF
13	TRBJ2-1	TRBV30	many	NA	TGTGCCTGGAGTGTACTAGGATACAATGAGCAGTTCTTC	CAWSVLGYNEQFF
16	TRBJ1-6	TRBV27	many	TRBD1	TGTGCCAGCAGAAAAGGGACAGAGGGCTGGATTCCACCCCTCCACTTT	CASRKGTEGWIPPLHF
13	TRBJ2-6	TRBV29-1	NA	NA	TGCAGCGCCTATCAAGCTCGGGCCAACGTCCTGACTTTC	CSAYQARANVLTF
14	TRBJ2-2	TRBV29-1	NA	NA	TGCAGCGTTGAGCAGGACAGGAACACCGGGGAGCTGTTTTTT	CSVEQDRNTGELFF
11	TRBJ1-1	TRBV12-3/TRBV12-4	many	NA	TGTGCCACCACGAACATTGTTGAAGCTTTCTTT	CATTNIVEAFF
15	TRBJ1-4	TRBV3-1	many	TRBD1	TGTGCCAGCAGCCAAGTCGGGACAGCTAATGAAAAACTGTTTTTT	CASSQVGTANEKLFF
15	TRBJ1-1	TRBV3-1	NA	TRBD1	TGTGCCAGCAGCGTGCTGGGGTACAGGGGCCCTGAAGCTTTCTTT	CASSVLGYRGPEAFF
14	TRBJ2-5	TRBV11-2	many	NA	TGTGCCAGCAGCAAACGGCAGGGGCGGCAGACCCAGTACTTC	CASSKRQGRQTQYF
14	TRBJ2-7	TRBV7-6	many	TRBD1	TGTGCCAGCAGCGAGGGACAGACTTACTACGAGCAGTACTTC	CASSEGQTYYEQYF
15	TRBJ1-2	TRBV12-5	NA	NA	TGTGCTAGTGGTGCCCCGGGAGTAGCTACCTATGGCTACACCTTC	CASGAPGVATYGYTF
14	TRBJ1-1	TRBV18	few	TRBD1	TGTGCCAGCTCACCACCTGACAGGGTCTCTGAAGCTTTCTTT	CASSPPDRVSEAFF
13	TRBJ1-6	TRBV12-3/TRBV12-4	many	NA	TGTGCCAGCAGTCGTGGCGGGAATTCACCCCTCCACTTT	CASSRGGNSPLHF